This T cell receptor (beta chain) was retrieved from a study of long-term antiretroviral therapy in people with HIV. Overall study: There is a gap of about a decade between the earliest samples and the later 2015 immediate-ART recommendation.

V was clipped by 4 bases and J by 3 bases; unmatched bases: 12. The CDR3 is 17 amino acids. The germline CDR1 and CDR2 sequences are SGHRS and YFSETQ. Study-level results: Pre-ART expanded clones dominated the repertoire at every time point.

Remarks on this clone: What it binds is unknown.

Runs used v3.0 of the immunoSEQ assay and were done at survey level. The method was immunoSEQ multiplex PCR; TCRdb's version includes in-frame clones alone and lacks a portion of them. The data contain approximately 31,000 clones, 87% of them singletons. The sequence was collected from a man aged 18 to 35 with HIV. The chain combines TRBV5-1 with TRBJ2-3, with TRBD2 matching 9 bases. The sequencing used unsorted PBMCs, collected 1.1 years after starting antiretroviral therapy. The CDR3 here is CASSPWGGGAETDTQYF. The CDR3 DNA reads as TGCGCCAGCAGCCCATGGGGCGGGGGGGCCGAGACAGATACGCAGTATTTT.